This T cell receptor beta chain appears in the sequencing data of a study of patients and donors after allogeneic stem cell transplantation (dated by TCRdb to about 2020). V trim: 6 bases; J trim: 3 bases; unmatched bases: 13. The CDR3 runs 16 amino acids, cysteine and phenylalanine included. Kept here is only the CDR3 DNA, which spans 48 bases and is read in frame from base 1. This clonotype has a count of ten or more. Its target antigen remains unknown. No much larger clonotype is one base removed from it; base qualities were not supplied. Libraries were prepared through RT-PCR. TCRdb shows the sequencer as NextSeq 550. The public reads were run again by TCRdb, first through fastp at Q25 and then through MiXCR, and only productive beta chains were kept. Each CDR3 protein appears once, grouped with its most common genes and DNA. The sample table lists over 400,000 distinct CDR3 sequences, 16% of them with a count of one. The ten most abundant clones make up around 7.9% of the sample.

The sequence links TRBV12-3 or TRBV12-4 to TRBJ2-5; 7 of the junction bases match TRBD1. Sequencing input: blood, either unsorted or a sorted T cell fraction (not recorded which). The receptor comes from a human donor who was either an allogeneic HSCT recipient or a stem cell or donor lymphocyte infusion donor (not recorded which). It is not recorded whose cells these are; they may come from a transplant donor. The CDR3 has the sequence CASSLWWGDREETQYF. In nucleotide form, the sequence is TGTGCCAGCAGCCTATGGTGGGGCGACAGGGAAGAGACCCAGTACTTC.